This T cell receptor beta chain was sequenced for a study of OX40 agonist ivuxolimab in advanced cancers. For the study in its entirety: Ivuxolimab was an agonistic, fully human IgG2 monoclonal antibody directed against OX40 (CD134), a costimulatory receptor. Intravenous ivuxolimab was administered to patients every 2 weeks at six dose levels: 0.01, 0.1, 0.3, 1.5, 3 and 10 mg/kg. Of the roughly 52 dose-escalation patients, hepatocellular carcinoma was present in approximately 20, melanoma in approximately 15, renal cell carcinoma in 9 and head and neck cancer in 9. In the dose-escalation cohort, nearly 85% of patients were male, and the mean age was 60 years with a range of roughly 23 to 79. Prior anti-PD-1, anti-PD-L1 or anti-CTLA-4 therapy was permitted, and roughly two fifths of dose-escalation patients had received checkpoint inhibitors. Three dose-escalation patients achieved partial responses, one with hepatocellular carcinoma and two with cutaneous melanoma. Peripheral TCRbeta sequencing aimed to test whether ivuxolimab altered TCR sequence diversity and caused clonal T-cell expansion. The monotherapy dose-escalation portion (N ≈ 52 patients) of the phase I ivuxolimab trial is reported in the paper.

Overall study outcomes, separate from this receptor: At doses of 0.1 to 3.0 mg/kg, clonal expansion of both CD4+ and CD8+ blood T cells was observed from baseline to week 6. On average, CD8+ T cells showed more expanded clones than CD4+ T cells after ivuxolimab. Which antigens the clonally expanded peripheral T cells were specific for was not determined. Low levels of normalized T-cell clonal expansion were also shown by some nonresponding patients. Partial responders in the 0.1-3.0 mg/kg groups had among the lowest normalized peripheral clonal expansion, especially among CD8+ T cells.

Genomic DNA was extracted from sorted cells for sequencing of the TCRbeta CDR3 region. The immunoSEQ Assay was used to sequence the TCRbeta CDR3 regions. In TCRdb, the immuneACCESS table is reduced to in-frame sequences with V and J assigned. These tables do not hold every clone; where another copy was compared, an unresolved V gene accounts for under half, and the others remain unexplained. In all, the sample holds 15,000 to 20,000 clones, and 92% of those were seen once. The ten most abundant clones make up roughly 7.7% of the sample. Details on this clone: There is no known antigen for this receptor. Within one base of it there is no much larger clone, and no base qualities were kept.

Patients with autoimmune disease history or receiving systemic immunosuppression were excluded from the trial. In every dose cohort, peripheral blood was drawn for TCR sequencing at baseline, cycle 4 day 1, and cycle 7 day 1. The samples were drawn from a first-in-human, open-label, multicenter phase I dose-escalation trial of ivuxolimab. Adults with locally advanced or metastatic head and neck squamous cell, hepatocellular, melanoma or renal cell carcinoma were enrolled in the trial. CD4+ and CD8+ T cells were sorted separately from peripheral blood before TCR sequencing. CDR1 and CDR2 are read off the germline V gene as MGHRA and YSYEKL. The CDR3, from cysteine to phenylalanine, totals 15 residues. Solely the CDR3 DNA is kept, with 45 bases framed from the first base. V is trimmed back by 0 bases and J by 7 bases, and the junction contains 7 bases that no gene match accounts for.

The sample in question was CD4+ or CD8+ T cells sorted from blood, obtained in a trial of the OX40 agonist ivuxolimab. The sequence is built from TRBV4-1 and TRBJ1-2, and TRBD1 aligns with 8 junction nucleotides. The source of this sequence is an adult with an advanced solid tumor such as melanoma, head and neck, liver or kidney cancer. The DNA reads as follows: TGCGCCAGCAGCCAAGACCCTATAGGACAGGGTGGCTACACCTTC. This encodes CASSQDPIGQGGYTF.